These T cell receptor beta chains were read from a single sample in a study of T cells in Graves' hyperthyroidism and ophthalmopathy. MiXCR was run by TCRdb on the multiplex PCR reads, yielding one entry per CDR3 protein. The sample yields approximately 510,000 distinct CDR3 sequences, more than 20% seen once. The sequencing input was blood. These receptors were collected from a man in his late teens or twenties with Graves' hyperthyroidism. CDR3s leave out the opening cysteine and the closing phenylalanine or tryptophan.

J gene	V gene	CDR3 protein
TRBJ1-2	TRBV12-3/TRBV12-4	ASSDGFYGYT
TRBJ1-5	TRBV27	ASSSTPDRISNQPQH
TRBJ2-7	TRBV12-3/TRBV12-4	ASSLFQTGNYEQY
TRBJ2-5	TRBV7-6	ASSLSGTGGQETQY
TRBJ1-2	TRBV28	ASTADRAVGYT
TRBJ1-1	TRBV4-1	ASSHPAGPRNTEAF
TRBJ1-1	TRBV27	ASSFTPNTEAF
TRBJ2-7	TRBV11-3	ASSLGSWNEQY
TRBJ1-1	TRBV2	ASSDPSGGLNTEAF
TRBJ1-5	TRBV28	ASRTSLGGSNQPQH
TRBJ1-1	TRBV24-1	ATADYTGTEAF
TRBJ2-5	TRBV13	ASSLGFRDSPQETQY
TRBJ1-1	TRBV29-1	SAGLGAGNTEAF
TRBJ2-7	TRBV2	ASRRTSGALWGSYEQY
TRBJ2-2	TRBV27	ASSLVWNTGELF
TRBJ1-2	TRBV24-1	ATSDSYGYT
TRBJ1-1	TRBV19	ATRGYNTEAF
TRBJ2-5	TRBV6-2/TRBV6-3	ASTSRGSKETQY
TRBJ1-1	TRBV12-3/TRBV12-4	ASNRQNTEAF
TRBJ2-5	TRBV18	ASSLRGSGRQETQY
TRBJ2-7	TRBV20-1	SADSSGESREQY
TRBJ1-3	TRBV18	ASSSDVAIGNTIY
TRBJ1-2	TRBV2	ASSERRISRSMDYGYT
TRBJ1-3	TRBV20-1	SARDLRVGNTIY
TRBJ2-2	TRBV5-1	ATRPCRDPSWGELF